The T cell receptor beta chain described here comes from a study of blood T cell repertoires in COVID-19. Study-level background: Donors in the United States, Italy and Spain gave samples during acute or convalescent COVID-19. PBMCs, B-cell-depleted T cells, or T cells were the source of the cDNA or gDNA that made up the material.

The CDR3 length is 14 residues. The germline CDR1 and CDR2 sequences are MDHEN and SYDVKM. V dropped 7 bases and J dropped 0 bases, with 12 bases sitting between them. Per the original methods: The authors estimated nucleated cell counts from reference gene primer amplification. Assay: immunoSEQ multiplex PCR; the TCRdb copy retains only in-frame clones and omits some. From that table come the V and J calls and clone size; the DNA was used to work out D and trimming. This repertoire shows about 220,000 clones, over 75% found once; its top ten account for around 5.4%. This clone occurred a few times. The V gene is TRBV28, the J gene TRBJ1-1; D is undetermined. Sequencing was performed on peripheral blood. This sequence was found in a human donor in a cohort sampled during active COVID-19. The CDR3 reads CASIITRMNTEAFF. The CDR3 DNA reads TGTGCCAGCATTATTACAAGAATGAACACTGAAGCTTTCTTT.